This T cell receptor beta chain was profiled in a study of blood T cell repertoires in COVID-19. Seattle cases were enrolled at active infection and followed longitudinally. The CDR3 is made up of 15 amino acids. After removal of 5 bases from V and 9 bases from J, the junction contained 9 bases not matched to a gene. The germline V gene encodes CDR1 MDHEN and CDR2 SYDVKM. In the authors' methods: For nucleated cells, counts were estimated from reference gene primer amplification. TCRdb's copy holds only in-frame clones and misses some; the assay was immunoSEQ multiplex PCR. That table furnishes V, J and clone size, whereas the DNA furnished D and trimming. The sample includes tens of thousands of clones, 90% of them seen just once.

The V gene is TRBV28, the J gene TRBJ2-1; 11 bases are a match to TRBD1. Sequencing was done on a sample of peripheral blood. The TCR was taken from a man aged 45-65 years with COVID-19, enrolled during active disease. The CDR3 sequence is CASSTPGQGVVEQFF. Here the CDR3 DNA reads TGTGCCAGCAGTACTCCGGGACAGGGGGTAGTTGAGCAGTTCTTC.